This is a list of T cell receptor beta chains from one sample in a study of low-dose radiotherapy and immunotherapy resistance in tumors. A single record per CDR3 protein comes from TCRdb applying MiXCR to the reads. This sample has 30,000 to 45,000 distinct CDR3 sequences; about a fifth occur once, and the top ten carry roughly 10%. Sequencing was performed on PBMCs, taken after low-dose radiotherapy plus immunotherapy. Receptors were obtained from a female donor with ovarian cancer. Both conserved end residues are part of each CDR3. D genes are given only for firm matches. Expanded clones get a size class; other rows say once, few or many, or leave the size out.

V gene	D gene	clone size	J gene	CDR3 DNA	CDR3 protein
TRBV29-1	NA	many	TRBJ2-1	TGCAGCGTTGATGGTGGGGGGAATGAGCAGTTCTTC	CSVDGGGNEQFF
TRBV6-4	NA	many	TRBJ2-2	TGTGCCAGCAGTGACGGGTCGGCCGGGGAGCTGTTTTTT	CASSDGSAGELFF
TRBV29-1	NA	NA	TRBJ2-1	TGCAGCGTCGAGACTCGGCATGAGCAGTTCTTC	CSVETRHEQFF
TRBV5-1	NA	many	TRBJ2-5	TGCGCCAGCAGCTTGGAGGGTACGACCCAGTACTTC	CASSLEGTTQYF
TRBV12-3/TRBV12-4	TRBD1	many	TRBJ1-5	TGTGCCAGCAGTTTAAGGGGGCGGAATGGCAATCAGCCCCAGCATTTT	CASSLRGRNGNQPQHF
TRBV7-3	NA	many	TRBJ2-3	TGTGCCAGCAGCTTTGAGGCGGGCCGCACAGATACGCAGTATTTT	CASSFEAGRTDTQYF
TRBV5-6	TRBD1	once	TRBJ2-1	TGTGCCAGCAGCAGGCAGGGGGCATCTTACAATGAGCAGTTCTTC	CASSRQGASYNEQFF
TRBV28	TRBD1	NA	TRBJ1-2	TGTGCCAGCAGGGATACAGGGGGCCTAGATGGCTACACCTTC	CASRDTGGLDGYTF
TRBV7-3	TRBD2	many	TRBJ2-7	TGTGCCAGCAGCTTAGGGAGGGGAGTCGAGCAGTACTTC	CASSLGRGVEQYF
TRBV9	TRBD2	many	TRBJ2-1	TGTGCCAGCAGCGTGACTAGCGGGTTCTACAATGAGCAGTTCTTC	CASSVTSGFYNEQFF
TRBV6-2/TRBV6-3	TRBD1	many	TRBJ1-5	TGTGCCAGCAGTGCAGGGGGCGGTGGGGGCAATCAGCCCCAGCATTTT	CASSAGGGGGNQPQHF
TRBV7-2	NA	many	TRBJ1-2	TGTGCCAGCAGACCCGAGGGCCCCAGGGGCTATGGCTACACCTTC	CASRPEGPRGYGYTF
TRBV18	NA	many	TRBJ1-1	TGTGCCAGCTCCGGGGCCCAGCAACAAGCTTTCTTT	CASSGAQQQAFF
TRBV29-1	NA	many	TRBJ1-3	TGCAGCGTTGAAGACGGGCAGGGGAACACCATATATTTT	CSVEDGQGNTIYF
TRBV7-2	NA	many	TRBJ2-6	TGTGCCAGCAGCCCCACTTCCTATCTCCTGACTTTC	CASSPTSYLLTF
TRBV29-1	NA	NA	TRBJ1-4	TGCAGCGTTGGATGGGATGAAAAACTGTTTTTT	CSVGWDEKLFF
TRBV2	TRBD2	many	TRBJ2-3	TGTGCCAGCGTTGGAGCGGGGGGGAGCACAGATACGCAGTATTTT	CASVGAGGSTDTQYF
TRBV28	NA	NA	TRBJ2-7	TGTGCCAGCAGTTCCACATTACCTAACGAGCAGTACTTC	CASSSTLPNEQYF
TRBV5-4	NA	many	TRBJ2-6	TGTGCCAGCAGCTTGGCACCAGACTCTGGGGCCAACGTCCTGACTTTC	CASSLAPDSGANVLTF
TRBV21-1	NA	many	TRBJ1-1	TGTGCCAGCAGCAAAGAAGATCGGACAGGGAGGCTGGAAAACACTGAAGCTTTCTTT	CASSKEDRTGRLENTEAFF
TRBV20-1	TRBD2	few	TRBJ2-3	TGCAGTTTGGTTAGCGGGGGCTCTAGCACAGATACGCAGTATTTT	CSLVSGGSSTDTQYF
TRBV18	NA	NA	TRBJ2-4	TGTGCCAGCTCACCAAAAGGGATTCAGTACTTC	CASSPKGIQYF
TRBV12-3/TRBV12-4	NA	many	TRBJ1-4	TGTGCCAGCACCACTTCCCGCGGGTCTGGTGAAAAACTGTTTTTT	CASTTSRGSGEKLFF
TRBV5-1	TRBD1	medium-sized	TRBJ2-1	TGCGCCAGCAGCATAGGACAGGGGTCCTACAATGAGCAGTTCTTC	CASSIGQGSYNEQFF
TRBV9	TRBD1	NA	TRBJ2-7	TGTGCCAGCAGCGCTCAGGGACAGGGGTCCGAGCAGTACTTC	CASSAQGQGSEQYF
TRBV2	TRBD2	NA	TRBJ2-1	TGTGCCAGCAGCCTCCGGACTAGCTACGGCAATGAGCAGTTCTTC	CASSLRTSYGNEQFF
TRBV5-4	NA	medium-sized	TRBJ2-7	TGTGCCAGCAGCCCCACCGATCAGATGGAGCAGTACTTC	CASSPTDQMEQYF
TRBV5-1	NA	few	TRBJ1-1	TGCGCCAGTAACAGGGACACGGGGAACACTGAAGCTTTCTTT	CASNRDTGNTEAFF
TRBV25-1	TRBD1	few	TRBJ1-1	TGTGCTACACAGGGGGCGAATACTGAAGCTTTCTTT	CATQGANTEAFF
TRBV19	NA	many	TRBJ2-7	TGTGCCAGTAGTCCGGGGTCCTCCTACGAGCAGTACTTC	CASSPGSSYEQYF
TRBV19	TRBD1	many	TRBJ1-4	TGTGCCAGTAGTGCCCTGGGACAGGGGCTTCTTAATGAAAAACTGTTTTTT	CASSALGQGLLNEKLFF
TRBV5-1	TRBD2	NA	TRBJ2-3	TGCGCCAGCAGTCCCCCAAGCGGGAGGGCCACAGATACGCAGTATTTT	CASSPPSGRATDTQYF
TRBV11-3	TRBD2	many	TRBJ2-4	TGTGCCAGCAGCTTAGGTCGACTAGCGGGAGGGGAGGACATTCAGTACTTC	CASSLGRLAGGEDIQYF
TRBV6-8	NA	NA	TRBJ2-1	TGTGCCAGCAGTACCACCGGAGCCTCCTACAATGAGCAGTTCTTC	CASSTTGASYNEQFF
TRBV28	NA	NA	TRBJ1-5	TGTGCCAGCAGGGCACCAGATAGTAAGGGGAAGTTCAATCAGCCCCAGCATTTT	CASRAPDSKGKFNQPQHF
TRBV10-3	NA	many	TRBJ2-7	TGTGCCATCAGTGAGTCGGGGGGCCCCAACGAGCAGTACTTC	CAISESGGPNEQYF
TRBV20-1	TRBD2	many	TRBJ2-3	TGCAGTGCTCCTACCACTAGCGGGGTCACAGATACGCAGTATTTT	CSAPTTSGVTDTQYF
TRBV4-1	NA	many	TRBJ2-7	TGCGCCAGCAGCCAAGATGGGACGGAATCTCCCTCTTCCTACGAGCAGTACTTC	CASSQDGTESPSSYEQYF
TRBV5-1	NA	many	TRBJ2-1	TGCGCCAGCAGCTTGCGTGGGGAGCTGGGCAATGAGCAGTTCTTC	CASSLRGELGNEQFF
TRBV28	TRBD1	many	TRBJ2-7	TGTGCCATTTGGCCGGGACAGCCCTACGAGCAGTACTTC	CAIWPGQPYEQYF
TRBV5-4	TRBD2	NA	TRBJ2-7	TGTGCCAGCAGCTTGTCGGGGGGCGAGCAGTACTTC	CASSLSGGEQYF
TRBV7-8	TRBD1	many	TRBJ1-2	TGTGCCAGCAGCTCTCTGGGACAGGGAAGCTATGGCTACACCTTC	CASSSLGQGSYGYTF
TRBV4-1	NA	many	TRBJ2-7	TGCGCCAGCAGCCAAGAATTGGGCCAGCCGTCTTCCTACGAGCAGTACTTC	CASSQELGQPSSYEQYF
TRBV5-1	TRBD2	many	TRBJ2-3	TGCGCCAGCAGCCGTAGCGGGAGTGACACAGATACGCAGTATTTT	CASSRSGSDTDTQYF
TRBV12-5	NA	many	TRBJ1-2	TGTGCTAGTGTCTTCGCGGGGACCAACTATGGCTACACCTTC	CASVFAGTNYGYTF
TRBV29-1	TRBD1	few	TRBJ2-2	TGCAGCGTCGAACCCCTAACAGGGGTTCTTAACGGGGAGCTGTTTTTT	CSVEPLTGVLNGELFF